The present entry profiles one T cell receptor (beta chain) with its context. Its antigen remains unidentified. The V and J ends lost 0 bases and 10 bases, in that order; junction bases with no gene match: 8. The CDR3 contains 16 residues. Germline V gene lookup returns CDR1 SGDLS and CDR2 YYNGEE. This record belongs to a study of CD8 T cells in Susac syndrome. About 0.45 to 1 ug RNA was reverse transcribed with random hexamers. TCRdb independently ran MiXCR on the immunoSEQ multiplex PCR reads; one entry per CDR3 protein. The repertoire includes 150,000 to 200,000 distinct CDR3 sequences, 90% to 96% of them detected once, and roughly 0.095% sits in the top ten. Overall study findings and caveats: The authors acknowledged that the study's TCR sequencing and HLA analysis involved relatively few individuals.

TCR beta sequencing covered blood CD8+ and CD4+ T cells. Negative isolation was used for CD8+ and CD4+ T cells and FACS enrichment for TEMRA cells. The sequence derives from a human donor with multiple sclerosis. The V call is TRBV9, the J call TRBJ2-1; 12 bases map to TRBD2. The specimen was CD4+ T cells from PBMCs. CDR3 in amino acids: CASSVARLAGAEEQFF. The CDR3 DNA is TGTGCCAGCAGCGTAGCCAGACTAGCGGGGGCCGAGGAGCAGTTCTTC.